This TCR beta chain emerged from a study of metastatic and nonmetastatic thyroid tumors. Study overall: Repertoires of blood and of tissue (tumor or nodule) from malignant and benign thyroid patients were compared. Regarding the study as a whole: Across blood and tumor, TCR beta diversity in malignant thyroid tumors was reportedly significantly higher than in benign nodules.

Comments on this clone: No antigen is known for it.

TCRdb re-analyzed the PCR reads using MiXCR. The sample yields under 35,000 clones, roughly 23% seen once. Patients had received no treatment of any kind before thyroid surgery. This clonotype was obtained from a female donor with papillary thyroid cancer or a benign thyroid nodule (not recorded which). Some clones in this sample may be carry-over from other donors' samples. What was sequenced was blood.

CDR3 coding DNA: TGTGCCAGTAGAGGAGCGGGAAGCTCCTACGAGCAGTACTTC. Encoded protein: CASRGAGSSYEQYF. This rearrangement joins TRBV19 to TRBJ2-7; TRBD2 aligns across 7 bases. Trimming removed 6 bases from V and 0 bases from J; junction bases left unmatched: 5. Germline CDR1 reads LNHDA; CDR2 reads SQIVND (reference sequence). The CDR3 covers 14 residues.